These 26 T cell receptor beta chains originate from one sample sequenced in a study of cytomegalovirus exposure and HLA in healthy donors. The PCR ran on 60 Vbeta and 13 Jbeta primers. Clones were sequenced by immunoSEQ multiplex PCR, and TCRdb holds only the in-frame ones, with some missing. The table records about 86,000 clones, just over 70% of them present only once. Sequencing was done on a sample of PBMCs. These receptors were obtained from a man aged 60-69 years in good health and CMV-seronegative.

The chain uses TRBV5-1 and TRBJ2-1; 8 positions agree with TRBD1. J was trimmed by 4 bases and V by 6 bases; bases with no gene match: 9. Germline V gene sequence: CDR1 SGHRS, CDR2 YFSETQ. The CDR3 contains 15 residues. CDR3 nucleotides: TGCGCCAGCAAGAACAGGGGGACATTATACAATGAGCAGTTCTTC. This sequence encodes CASKNRGTLYNEQFF.

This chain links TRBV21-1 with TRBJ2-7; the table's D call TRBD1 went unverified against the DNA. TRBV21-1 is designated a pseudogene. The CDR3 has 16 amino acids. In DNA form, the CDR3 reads TGTGCCAGCAGCCCCGAGGGGGCCTTATCCAGCTACGAGCAGTACTTC. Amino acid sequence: CASSPEGALSSYEQYF.

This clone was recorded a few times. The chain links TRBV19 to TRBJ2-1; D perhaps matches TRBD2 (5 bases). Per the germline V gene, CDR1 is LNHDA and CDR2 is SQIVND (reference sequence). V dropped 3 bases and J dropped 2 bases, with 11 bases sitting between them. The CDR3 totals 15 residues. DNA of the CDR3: TGTGCCAGTAGTATCGGAACTAGGGCCTACAATGAGCAGTTCTTC. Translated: CASSIGTRAYNEQFF.

The CDR3 DNA sequence: TGTGCCAGCAGTTTAACAGGCGACTACAGGGCAGATACGCAGTATTTT. Amino acid sequence: CASSLTGDYRADTQYF. The rearrangement uses TRBV28 and TRBJ2-3; D possibly corresponds to TRBD1 (6 bases). Germline CDR1 reads MDHEN; CDR2 reads SYDVKM. The CDR3 runs 16 residues. V lost 2 bases and J 4 bases, leaving 16 bases between the germline ends.

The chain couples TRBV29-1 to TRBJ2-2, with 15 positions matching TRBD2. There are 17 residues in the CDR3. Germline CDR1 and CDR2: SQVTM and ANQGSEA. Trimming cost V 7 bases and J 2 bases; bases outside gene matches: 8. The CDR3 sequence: CSAGGTSGGLNTGELFF. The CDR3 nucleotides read TGCAGCGCAGGGGGGACTAGCGGGGGGCTAAACACCGGGGAGCTGTTTTTT.

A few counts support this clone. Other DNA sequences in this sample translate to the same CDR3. CDR3 coding DNA: TGCGCCAGCAGCTTGACTACGGTTTCTGGGGCCAACGTCCTGACTTTC. This translates into CASSLTTVSGANVLTF. This chain links TRBV5-1 with TRBJ2-6; D ambiguous. Trimming took off 1 base at V and 1 base at J, with 9 bases between the two ends. CDR3 size: 16 residues. Germline V gene sequence: CDR1 SGHRS, CDR2 YFSETQ.

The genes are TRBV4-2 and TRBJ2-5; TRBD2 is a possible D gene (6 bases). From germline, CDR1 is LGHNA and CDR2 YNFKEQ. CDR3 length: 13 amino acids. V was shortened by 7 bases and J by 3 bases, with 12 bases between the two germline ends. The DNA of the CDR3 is TGTGCCAGCAAGGGATCGGGGGAAGAGACCCAGTACTTC. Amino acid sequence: CASKGSGEETQYF.

In DNA form, the CDR3 reads TGTGCCAGCAGGCCTACAGGGGGCAGGTTATATGGCTACACCTTC. It encodes CASRPTGGRLYGYTF. The V gene is TRBV28, the J gene TRBJ1-2; TRBD1 matches at 9 bases. The V gene end was trimmed by 6 bases and the J gene end by 5 bases; junction bases not matched to a gene: 10. The V gene's germline CDR1 is MDHEN and CDR2 SYDVKM. This CDR3 is built from 15 residues.

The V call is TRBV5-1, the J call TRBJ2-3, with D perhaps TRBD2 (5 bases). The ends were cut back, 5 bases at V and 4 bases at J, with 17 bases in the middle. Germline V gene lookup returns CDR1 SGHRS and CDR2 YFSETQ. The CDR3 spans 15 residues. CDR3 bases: TGCGCCAGCAGTCCGGACTCAACCTCCTCAGATACGCAGTATTTT. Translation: CASSPDSTSSDTQYF. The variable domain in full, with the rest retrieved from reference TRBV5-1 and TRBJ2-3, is KAGVTQTPRYLIKTRGQQVTLSCSPISGHRSVSWYQQTPGQGLQFLFEYFSETQRNKGNFPGRFSGRQFSNSRSEMNVSTLELGDSALYLCASSPDSTSSDTQYFGPGTRLTVL.

CDR3 bases: TGTGCCAGCAGTTATTGGACAGGGGACGAGCAGTACTTC. Its protein is CASSYWTGDEQYF. J is TRBJ2-5 and V is TRBV27; the match to TRBD1 covers 9 bases. The end of the DNA is better explained by TRBJ2-7, so the J call may be wrong. Germline V gives CDR1 MNHEY, CDR2 SMNVEV (reference sequence). The CDR3 totals 13 residues.

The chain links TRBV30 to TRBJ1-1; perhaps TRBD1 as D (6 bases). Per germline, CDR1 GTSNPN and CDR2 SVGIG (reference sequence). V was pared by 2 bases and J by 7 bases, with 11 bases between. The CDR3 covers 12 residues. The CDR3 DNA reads TGTGCCTGGAGTCCTGGACAGTTTGAAGCTTTCTTT. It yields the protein CAWSPGQFEAFF.

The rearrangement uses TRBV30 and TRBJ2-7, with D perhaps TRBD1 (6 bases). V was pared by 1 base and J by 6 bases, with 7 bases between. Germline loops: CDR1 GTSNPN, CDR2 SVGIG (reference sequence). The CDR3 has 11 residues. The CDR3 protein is CAWSGQVEQYF. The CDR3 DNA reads TGTGCCTGGAGTGGACAGGTCGAGCAGTACTTC.

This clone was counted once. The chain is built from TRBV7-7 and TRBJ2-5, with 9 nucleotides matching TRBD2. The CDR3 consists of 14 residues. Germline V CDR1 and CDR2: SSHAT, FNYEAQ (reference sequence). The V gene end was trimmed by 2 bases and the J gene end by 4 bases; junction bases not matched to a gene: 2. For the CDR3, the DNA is TGTGCCAGCAGCTTACTACTAGCGGGAGAGACCCAGTACTTC. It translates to CASSLLLAGETQYF.

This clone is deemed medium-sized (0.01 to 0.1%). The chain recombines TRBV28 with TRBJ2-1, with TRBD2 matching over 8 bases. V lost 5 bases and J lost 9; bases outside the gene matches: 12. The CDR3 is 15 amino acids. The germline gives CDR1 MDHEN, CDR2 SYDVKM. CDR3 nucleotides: TGTGCCAGCAGTACCCCAGCGGGAGCTGTGGTTGAGCAGTTCTTC. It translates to CASSTPAGAVVEQFF.

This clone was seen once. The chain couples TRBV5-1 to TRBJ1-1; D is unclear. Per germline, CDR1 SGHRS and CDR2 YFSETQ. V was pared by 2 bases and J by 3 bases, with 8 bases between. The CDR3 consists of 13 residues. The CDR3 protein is CASSLAQDTEAFF. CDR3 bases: TGCGCCAGCAGCTTAGCGCAAGACACTGAAGCTTTCTTT.

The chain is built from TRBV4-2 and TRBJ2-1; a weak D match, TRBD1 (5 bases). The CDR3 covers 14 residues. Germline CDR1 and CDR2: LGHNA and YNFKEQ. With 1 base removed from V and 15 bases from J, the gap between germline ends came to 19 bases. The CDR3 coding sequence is TGTGCCAGCAGCCAAGTTGGGGCCGATCGAATCCCGTTCTTC. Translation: CASSQVGADRIPFF.

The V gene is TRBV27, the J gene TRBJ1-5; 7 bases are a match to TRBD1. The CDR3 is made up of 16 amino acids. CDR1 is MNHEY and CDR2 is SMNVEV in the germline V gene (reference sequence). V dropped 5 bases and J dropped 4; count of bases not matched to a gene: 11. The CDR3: CASSGAPGTDNQPQHF. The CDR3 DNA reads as TGTGCCAGCAGTGGGGCCCCCGGGACAGATAATCAGCCCCAGCATTTT.

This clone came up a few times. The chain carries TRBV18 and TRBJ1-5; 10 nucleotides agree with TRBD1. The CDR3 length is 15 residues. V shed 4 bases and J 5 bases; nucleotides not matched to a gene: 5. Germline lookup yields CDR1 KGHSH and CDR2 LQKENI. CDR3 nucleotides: TGTGCCAGCTCACGGGACAGGGGCTCGGATCAGCCCCAGCATTTT. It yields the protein CASSRDRGSDQPQHF. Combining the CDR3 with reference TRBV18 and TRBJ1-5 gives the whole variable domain NAGVMQNPRHLVRRRGQEARLRCSPMKGHSHVYWYRQLPEEGLKFMVYLQKENIIDESGMPKERFSAEFPKEGPSILRIQQVVRGDSAAYFCASSRDRGSDQPQHFGDGTRLSIL.

DNA for the CDR3: TGTGCCAGCAGCTTAATCGGCGGAGGCTACGAGCAGTACTTC. It yields the protein CASSLIGGGYEQYF. V and J are TRBV7-9 and TRBJ2-7; D may be TRBD2 (5 bases). The V gene's germline CDR1 is SEHNR and CDR2 FQNEAQ (reference sequence). CDR3 length: 14 residues. Trimming took off 2 bases at V and 3 bases at J, with 11 bases between the two ends.

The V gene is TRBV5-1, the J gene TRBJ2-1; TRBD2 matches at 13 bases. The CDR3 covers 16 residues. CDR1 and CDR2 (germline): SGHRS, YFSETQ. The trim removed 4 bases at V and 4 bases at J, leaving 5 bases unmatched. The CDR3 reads CASSPGLAGIYNEQFF. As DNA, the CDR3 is TGCGCCAGCAGCCCGGGACTAGCGGGGATATACAATGAGCAGTTCTTC.

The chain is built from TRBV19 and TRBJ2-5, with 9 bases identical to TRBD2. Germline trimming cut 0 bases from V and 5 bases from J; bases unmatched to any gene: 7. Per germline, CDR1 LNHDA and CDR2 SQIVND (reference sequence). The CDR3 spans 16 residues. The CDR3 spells CASSIDRLAVVETQYF. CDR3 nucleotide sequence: TGTGCCAGTAGTATAGATCGACTAGCGGTTGTTGAGACCCAGTACTTC.

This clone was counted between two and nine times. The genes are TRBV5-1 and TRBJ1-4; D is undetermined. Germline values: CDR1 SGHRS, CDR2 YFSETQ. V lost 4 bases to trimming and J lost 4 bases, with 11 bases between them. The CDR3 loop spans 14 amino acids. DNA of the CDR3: TGCGCCAGCAGCACGGAGTTCGATAATGAAAAACTGTTTTTT. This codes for CASSTEFDNEKLFF.

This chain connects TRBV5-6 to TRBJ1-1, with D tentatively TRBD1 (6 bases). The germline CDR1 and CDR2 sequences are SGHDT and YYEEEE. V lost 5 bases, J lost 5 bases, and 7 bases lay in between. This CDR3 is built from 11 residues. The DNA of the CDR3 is TGTGCCAGCAGAGGGGGTACTGAAGCTTTCTTT. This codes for CASRGGTEAFF.

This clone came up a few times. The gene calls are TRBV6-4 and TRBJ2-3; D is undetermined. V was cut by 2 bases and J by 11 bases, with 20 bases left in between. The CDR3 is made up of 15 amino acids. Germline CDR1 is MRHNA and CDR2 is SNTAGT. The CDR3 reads CASSDGVAVSRMQYF. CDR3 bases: TGTGCCAGCAGTGACGGCGTGGCAGTGTCTAGGATGCAGTATTTT.

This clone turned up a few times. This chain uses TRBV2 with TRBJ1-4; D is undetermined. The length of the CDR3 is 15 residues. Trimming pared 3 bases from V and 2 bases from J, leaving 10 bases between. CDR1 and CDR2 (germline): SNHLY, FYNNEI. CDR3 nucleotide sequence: TGTGCCAGCAGTGAGTTCCGGGGTACTAATGAAAAACTGTTTTTT. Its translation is CASSEFRGTNEKLFF.

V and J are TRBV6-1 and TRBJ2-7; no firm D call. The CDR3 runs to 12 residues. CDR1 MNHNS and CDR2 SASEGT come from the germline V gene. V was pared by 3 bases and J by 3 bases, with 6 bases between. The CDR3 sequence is CASSELLYEQYF. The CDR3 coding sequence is TGTGCCAGCAGTGAGCTACTCTACGAGCAGTACTTC.